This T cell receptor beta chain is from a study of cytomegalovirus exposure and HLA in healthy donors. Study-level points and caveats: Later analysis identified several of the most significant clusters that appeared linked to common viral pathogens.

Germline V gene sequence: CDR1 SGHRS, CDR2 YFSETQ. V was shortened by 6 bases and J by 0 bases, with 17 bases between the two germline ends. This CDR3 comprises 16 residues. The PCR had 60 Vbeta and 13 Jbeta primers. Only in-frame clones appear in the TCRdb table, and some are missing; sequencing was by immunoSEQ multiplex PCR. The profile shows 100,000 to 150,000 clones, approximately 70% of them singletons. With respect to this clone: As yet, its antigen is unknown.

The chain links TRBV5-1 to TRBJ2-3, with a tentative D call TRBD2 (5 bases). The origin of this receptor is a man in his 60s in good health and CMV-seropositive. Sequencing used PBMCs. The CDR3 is CASKPTSGSSTDTQYF. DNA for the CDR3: TGCGCCAGCAAGCCCACGTCGGGGTCCAGCACAGATACGCAGTATTTT.